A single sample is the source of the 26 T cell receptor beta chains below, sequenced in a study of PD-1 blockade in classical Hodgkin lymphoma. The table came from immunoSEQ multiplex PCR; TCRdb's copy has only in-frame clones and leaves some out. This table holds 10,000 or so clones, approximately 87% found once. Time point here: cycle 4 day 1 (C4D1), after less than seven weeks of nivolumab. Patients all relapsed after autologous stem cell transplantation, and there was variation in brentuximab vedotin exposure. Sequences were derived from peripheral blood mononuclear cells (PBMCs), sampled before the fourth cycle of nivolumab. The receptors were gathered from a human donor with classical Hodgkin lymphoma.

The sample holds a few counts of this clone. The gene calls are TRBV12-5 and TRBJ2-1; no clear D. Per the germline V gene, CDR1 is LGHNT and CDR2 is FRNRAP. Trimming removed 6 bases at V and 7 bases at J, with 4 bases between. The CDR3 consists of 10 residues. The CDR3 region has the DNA TGTGCTAGTGGCGTTAATGAGCAGTTCTTC. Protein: CASGVNEQFF.

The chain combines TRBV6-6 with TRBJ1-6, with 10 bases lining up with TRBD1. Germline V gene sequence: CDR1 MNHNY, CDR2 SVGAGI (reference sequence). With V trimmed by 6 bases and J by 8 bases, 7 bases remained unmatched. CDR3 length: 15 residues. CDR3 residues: CASRPGTGEYSPLHF. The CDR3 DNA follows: TGTGCCAGCAGGCCAGGGACAGGGGAATATTCACCCCTCCACTTT.

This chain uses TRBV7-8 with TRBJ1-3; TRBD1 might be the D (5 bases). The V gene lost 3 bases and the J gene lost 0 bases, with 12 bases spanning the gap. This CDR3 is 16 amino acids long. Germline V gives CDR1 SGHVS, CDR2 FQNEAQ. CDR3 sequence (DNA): TGTGCCAGCAGCTTGCGGGGGGGAGGCTCTGGAAACACCATATATTTT. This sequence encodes CASSLRGGGSGNTIYF.

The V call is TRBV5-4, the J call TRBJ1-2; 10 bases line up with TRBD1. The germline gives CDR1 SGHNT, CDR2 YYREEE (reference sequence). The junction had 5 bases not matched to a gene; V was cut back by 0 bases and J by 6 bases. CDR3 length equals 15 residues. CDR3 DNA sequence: TGTGCCAGCAGCTTGGCTTGGACAGGGGGAGATGGCTACACCTTC. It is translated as CASSLAWTGGDGYTF.

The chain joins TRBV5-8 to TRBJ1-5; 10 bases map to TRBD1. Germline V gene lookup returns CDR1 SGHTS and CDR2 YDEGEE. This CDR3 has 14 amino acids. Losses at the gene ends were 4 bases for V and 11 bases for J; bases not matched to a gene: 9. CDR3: CASSRGQGVGAQHF. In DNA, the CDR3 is TGTGCCAGCAGCCGAGGACAGGGGGTCGGGGCCCAGCATTTT.

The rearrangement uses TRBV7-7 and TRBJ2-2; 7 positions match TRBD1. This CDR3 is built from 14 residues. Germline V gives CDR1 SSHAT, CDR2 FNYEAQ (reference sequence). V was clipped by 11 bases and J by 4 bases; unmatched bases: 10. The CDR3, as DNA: TGTGCCGGCGCACGGGACAGCCTCACCGGGGAGCTGTTTTTT. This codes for CAGARDSLTGELFF.

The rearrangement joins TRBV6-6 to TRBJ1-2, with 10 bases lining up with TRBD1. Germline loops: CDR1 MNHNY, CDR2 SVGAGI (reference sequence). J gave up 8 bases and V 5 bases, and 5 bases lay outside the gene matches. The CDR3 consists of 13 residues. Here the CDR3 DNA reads TGTGCCAGCAGTAGGGACAGGGGCCGAGGCTACACCTTC. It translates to CASSRDRGRGYTF.

In nucleotides, the CDR3 is TGTGCCAGCAGCTTGGGCACTGGGGCTTTCTTT. Encoded protein: CASSLGTGAFF. The chain uses TRBV11-2 and TRBJ1-1; no definite D call. The V gene's germline CDR1 is SGHAT and CDR2 FQNNGV. V lost 3 bases and J 11 bases, leaving 10 bases between the germline ends. The CDR3 is made up of 11 amino acids.

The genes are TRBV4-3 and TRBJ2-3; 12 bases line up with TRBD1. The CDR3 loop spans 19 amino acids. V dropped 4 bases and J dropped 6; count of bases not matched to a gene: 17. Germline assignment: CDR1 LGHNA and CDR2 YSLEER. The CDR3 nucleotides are TGCGCCAGCAGCCCAGGGAGGAAGGGACAGGGGGCGAGGGGGGATACGCAGTATTTT. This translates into CASSPGRKGQGARGDTQYF.

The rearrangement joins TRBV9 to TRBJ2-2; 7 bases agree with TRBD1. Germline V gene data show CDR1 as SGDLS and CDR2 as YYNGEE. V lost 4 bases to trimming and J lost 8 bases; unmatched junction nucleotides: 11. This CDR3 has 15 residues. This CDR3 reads CASSPTGDSRGELFF. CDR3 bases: TGTGCCAGCAGCCCCACTGGGGACAGTCGGGGGGAGCTGTTTTTT.

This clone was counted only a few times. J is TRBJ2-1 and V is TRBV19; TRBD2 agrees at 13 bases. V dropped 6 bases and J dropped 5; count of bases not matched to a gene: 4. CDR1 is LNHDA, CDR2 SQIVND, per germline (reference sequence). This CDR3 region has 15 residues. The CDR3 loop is CASRSLAGGNNEQFF. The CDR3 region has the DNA TGTGCCAGTAGGTCACTAGCGGGGGGGAACAATGAGCAGTTCTTC.

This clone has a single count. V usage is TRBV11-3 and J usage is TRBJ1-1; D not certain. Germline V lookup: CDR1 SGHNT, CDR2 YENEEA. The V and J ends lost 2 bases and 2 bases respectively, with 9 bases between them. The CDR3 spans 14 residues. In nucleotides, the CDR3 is TGTGCCAGCAGCTTACGGGGATCCAACACTGAAGCTTTCTTT. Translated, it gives CASSLRGSNTEAFF. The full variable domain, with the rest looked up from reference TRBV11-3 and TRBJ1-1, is EAGVVQSPRYKIIEKKQPVAFWCNPISGHNTLYWYLQNLGQGPELLIRYENEEAVDDSQLPKDRFSAERLKGVDSTLKIQPAELGDSAVYLCASSLRGSNTEAFFGQGTRLTVV.

In DNA form, the CDR3 reads TGTGCCAGTACCCCACAGGAGGCTGGTGGAAACACCATATATTTT. Amino acids: CASTPQEAGGNTIYF. This chain joins TRBV19 and TRBJ1-3, with D possibly matching TRBD1 (5 bases). The CDR3 totals 15 residues. The germline V and J ends were trimmed by 7 bases and 3 bases, with 16 bases remaining between them. Germline CDR1 reads LNHDA; CDR2 reads SQIVND (reference sequence). The variable domain in full, with the rest retrieved from reference TRBV19 and TRBJ1-3, is DGGITQSPKYLFRKEGQNVTLSCEQNLNHDAMYWYRQDPGQGLRLIYYSQIVNDFQKGDIAEGYSVSREKKESFPLTVTSAQKNPTAFYLCASTPQEAGGNTIYFGEGSWLTVV.

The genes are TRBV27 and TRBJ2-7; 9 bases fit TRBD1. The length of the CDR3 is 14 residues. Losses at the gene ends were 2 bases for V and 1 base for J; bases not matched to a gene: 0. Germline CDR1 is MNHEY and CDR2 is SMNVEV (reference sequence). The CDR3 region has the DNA TGTGCCAGCAGTTTAGACAGGGGGTCCTACGAGCAGTACTTC. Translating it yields CASSLDRGSYEQYF.

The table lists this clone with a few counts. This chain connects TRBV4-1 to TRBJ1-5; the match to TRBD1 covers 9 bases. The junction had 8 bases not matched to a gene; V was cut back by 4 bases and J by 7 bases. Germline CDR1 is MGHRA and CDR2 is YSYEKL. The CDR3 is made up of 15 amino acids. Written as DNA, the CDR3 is TGCGCCAGCAGCCTCCAACAGGGGGCAGGGCAGCCCCAGCATTTT. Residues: CASSLQQGAGQPQHF.

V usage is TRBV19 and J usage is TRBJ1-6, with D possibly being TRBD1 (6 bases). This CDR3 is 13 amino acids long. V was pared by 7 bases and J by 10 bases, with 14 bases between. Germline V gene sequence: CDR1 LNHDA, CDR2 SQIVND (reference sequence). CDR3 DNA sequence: TGTGCCAGTAAAGAGGGACAAGGATCACCCCTCCACTTT. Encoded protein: CASKEGQGSPLHF.

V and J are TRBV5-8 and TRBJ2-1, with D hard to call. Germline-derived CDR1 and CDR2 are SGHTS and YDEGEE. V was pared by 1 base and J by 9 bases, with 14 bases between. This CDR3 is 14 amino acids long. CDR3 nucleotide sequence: TGTGCCAGCAGCTTGAAACAGACCCTTGGTGAGCAGTTCTTC. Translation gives CASSLKQTLGEQFF.

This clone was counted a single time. The CDR3: CASSLQGKGNTEAFF. CDR3 DNA: TGTGCCAGCAGCCTGCAGGGTAAGGGGAACACTGAAGCTTTCTTT. V is TRBV4-2 and J is TRBJ1-1, with D perhaps matching TRBD1 (5 bases). Trimming left V 4 bases short and J 1 base short, with 13 bases between. This CDR3 region has 15 residues. Germline assignment: CDR1 LGHNA and CDR2 YNFKEQ.

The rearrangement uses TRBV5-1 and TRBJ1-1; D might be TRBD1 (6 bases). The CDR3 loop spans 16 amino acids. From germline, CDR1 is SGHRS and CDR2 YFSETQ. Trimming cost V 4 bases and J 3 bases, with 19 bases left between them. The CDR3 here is CASSPQTASGDTEAFF. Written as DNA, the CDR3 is TGCGCCAGCAGCCCCCAGACAGCCTCAGGGGACACTGAAGCTTTCTTT.

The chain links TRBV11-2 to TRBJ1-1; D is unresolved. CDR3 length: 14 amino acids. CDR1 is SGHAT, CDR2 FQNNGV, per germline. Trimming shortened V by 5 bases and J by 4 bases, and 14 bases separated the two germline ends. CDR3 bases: TGTGCCAGCAGCAGCCAACTTGGGGTCACTGAAGCTTTCTTT. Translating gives CASSSQLGVTEAFF. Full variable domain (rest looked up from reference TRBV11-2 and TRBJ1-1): EAGVAQSPRYKIIEKRQSVAFWCNPISGHATLYWYQQILGQGPKLLIQFQNNGVVDDSQLPKDRFSAERLKGVDSTLKIQPAKLEDSAVYLCASSSQLGVTEAFFGQGTRLTVV.

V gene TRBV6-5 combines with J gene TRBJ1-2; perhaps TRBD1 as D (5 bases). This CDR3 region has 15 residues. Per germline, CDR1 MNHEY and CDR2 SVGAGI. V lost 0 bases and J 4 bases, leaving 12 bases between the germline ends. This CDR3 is CASSYSNSGSYGYTF. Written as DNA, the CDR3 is TGTGCCAGCAGTTACTCGAATTCAGGGTCCTATGGCTACACCTTC.

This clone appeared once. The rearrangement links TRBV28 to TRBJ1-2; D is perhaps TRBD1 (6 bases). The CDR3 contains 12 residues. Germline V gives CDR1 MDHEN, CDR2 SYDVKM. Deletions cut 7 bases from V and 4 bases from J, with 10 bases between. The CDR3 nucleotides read TGTGCCAGCACTTCACAGGGCTATGGCTACACCTTC. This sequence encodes CASTSQGYGYTF.

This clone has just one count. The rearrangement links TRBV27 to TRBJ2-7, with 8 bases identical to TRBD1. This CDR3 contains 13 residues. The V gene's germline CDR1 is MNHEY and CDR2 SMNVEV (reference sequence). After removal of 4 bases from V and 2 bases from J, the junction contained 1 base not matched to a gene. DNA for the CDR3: TGTGCCAGCAGTTCCAGGGGGCCCTACGAGCAGTACTTC. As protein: CASSSRGPYEQYF.

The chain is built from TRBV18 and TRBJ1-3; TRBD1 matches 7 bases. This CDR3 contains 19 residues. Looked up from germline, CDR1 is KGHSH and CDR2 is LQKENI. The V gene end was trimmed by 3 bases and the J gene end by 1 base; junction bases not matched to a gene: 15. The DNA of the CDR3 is TGTGCCAGCTCACCGTACGAAATCAACCAACAGGGGTCTGGAAACACCATATATTTT. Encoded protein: CASSPYEINQQGSGNTIYF.

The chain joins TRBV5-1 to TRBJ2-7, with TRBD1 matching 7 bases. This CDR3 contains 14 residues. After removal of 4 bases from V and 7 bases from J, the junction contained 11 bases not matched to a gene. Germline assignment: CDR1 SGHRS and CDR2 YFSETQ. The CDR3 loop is CASSPGQPQGEQYF. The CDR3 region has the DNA TGCGCCAGCAGCCCGGGACAGCCCCAGGGGGAGCAGTACTTC.

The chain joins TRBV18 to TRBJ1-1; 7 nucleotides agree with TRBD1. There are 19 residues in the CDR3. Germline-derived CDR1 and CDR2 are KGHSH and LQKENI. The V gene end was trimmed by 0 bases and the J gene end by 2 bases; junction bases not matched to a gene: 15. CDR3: CASSPPFSSQGGPNTEAFF. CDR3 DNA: TGTGCCAGCTCACCACCGTTCTCAAGCCAAGGGGGCCCTAACACTGAAGCTTTCTTT. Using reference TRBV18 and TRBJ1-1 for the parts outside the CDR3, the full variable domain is NAGVMQNPRHLVRRRGQEARLRCSPMKGHSHVYWYRQLPEEGLKFMVYLQKENIIDESGMPKERFSAEFPKEGPSILRIQQVVRGDSAAYFCASSPPFSSQGGPNTEAFFGQGTRLTVV.